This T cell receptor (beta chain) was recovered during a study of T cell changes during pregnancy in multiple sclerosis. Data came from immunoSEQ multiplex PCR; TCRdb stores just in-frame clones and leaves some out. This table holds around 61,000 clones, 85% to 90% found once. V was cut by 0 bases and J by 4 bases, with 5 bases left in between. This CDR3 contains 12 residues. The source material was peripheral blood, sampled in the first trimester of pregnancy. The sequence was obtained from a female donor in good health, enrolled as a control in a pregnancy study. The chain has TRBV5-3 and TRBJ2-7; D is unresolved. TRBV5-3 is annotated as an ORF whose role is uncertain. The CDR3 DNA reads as TGTGCCAGAAGCTTGGGTCTTTACGAGCAGTACTTC. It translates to CARSLGLYEQYF.